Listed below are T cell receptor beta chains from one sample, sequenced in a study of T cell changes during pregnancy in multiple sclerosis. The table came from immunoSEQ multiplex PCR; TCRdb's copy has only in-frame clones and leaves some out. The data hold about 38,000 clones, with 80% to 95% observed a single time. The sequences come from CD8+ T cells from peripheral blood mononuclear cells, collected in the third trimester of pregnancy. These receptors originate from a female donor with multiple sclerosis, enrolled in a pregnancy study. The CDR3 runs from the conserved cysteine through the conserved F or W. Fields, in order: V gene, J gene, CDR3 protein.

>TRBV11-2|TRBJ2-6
CASSTRDRESGANVLTF
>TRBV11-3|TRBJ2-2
CASSFHSGLAGRRNLGELFF
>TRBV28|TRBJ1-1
CASSDVQGATEAFF
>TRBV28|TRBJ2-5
CASSPSGTSQETQYF
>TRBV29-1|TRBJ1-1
CSVEGRGFPFF
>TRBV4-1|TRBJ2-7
CASSQGQGAYEQYF
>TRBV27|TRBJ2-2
CASSITGVTGELFF
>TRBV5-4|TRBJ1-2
CASSLVGTGNNYGYTF
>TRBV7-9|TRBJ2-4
CASSDLTSGLAKNIQYF
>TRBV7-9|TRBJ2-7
CASSLAIGLEDEQYF
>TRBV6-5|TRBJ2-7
CASSGQTGAPYEQYF
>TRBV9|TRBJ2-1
CASSPRGSGYTYNEQFF
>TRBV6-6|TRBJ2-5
CASSYAPRETQYF
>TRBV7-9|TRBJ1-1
CASSPLWTGWISEAFF
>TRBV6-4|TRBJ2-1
CASSDSTSGSGEQFF
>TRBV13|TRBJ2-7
CASSSSTSYYEQYF
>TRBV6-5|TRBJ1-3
CASSYSGYGQLYF
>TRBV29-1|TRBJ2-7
CSVLRRISPLDEQYF
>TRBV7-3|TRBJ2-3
CASSPNLAGDADTQYF
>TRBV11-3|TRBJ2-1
CASSSNSGRAGEQFF
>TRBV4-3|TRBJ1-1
CASSQGGQAEAFF
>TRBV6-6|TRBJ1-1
CASSYSNGNTEAFF
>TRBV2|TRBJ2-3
CASRETSGTRDTQYF
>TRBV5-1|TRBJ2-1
CASSLDYPGDEQFF
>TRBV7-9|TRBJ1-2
CASSLGDSYGYTF
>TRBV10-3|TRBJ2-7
CAISETGGIGEQYF
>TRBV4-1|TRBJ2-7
CASSQDLAGEPYEQYF
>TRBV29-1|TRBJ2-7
CSVEEFLAGGSYEQYF
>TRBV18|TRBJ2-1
CASSPLAGDNEQFF
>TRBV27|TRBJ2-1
CASRRDRDYNEQFF
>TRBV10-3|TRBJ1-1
CAISESRDTEAFF
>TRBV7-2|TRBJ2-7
CASSLRGRAEVPYEQYF
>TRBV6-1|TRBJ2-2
CASSIGLSNTGELFF
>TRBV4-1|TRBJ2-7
CASSQESQFYEQYF
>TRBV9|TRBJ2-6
CASSAGQYSGANVLTF
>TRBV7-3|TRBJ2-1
CASSLSGSSYNEQFF
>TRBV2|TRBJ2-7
CASRGLAARGDERYEQYF
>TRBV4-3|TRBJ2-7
CASSQDPAGAYEQYF
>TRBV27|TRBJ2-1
CATHGEGAWDEQFF
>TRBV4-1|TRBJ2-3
CASSSTEREGLNTQYF
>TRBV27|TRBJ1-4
CASSRRNEKLFF
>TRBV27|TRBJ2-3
CASRNNMATLEGTDTQYF
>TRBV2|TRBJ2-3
CASKDRPSTDTQYF
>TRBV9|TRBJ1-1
CASSVRGQGSSEAFF
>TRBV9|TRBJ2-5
CASSATGAETQYF
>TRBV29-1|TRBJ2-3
CSVEVVLAGDTQYF
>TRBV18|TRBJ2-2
CASSPIVSNTGELFF
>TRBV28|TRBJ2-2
CASSYRGTGELFF
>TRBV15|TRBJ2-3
CAKSGGDTDTQYF
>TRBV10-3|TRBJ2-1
CAITPGGARDEQFF
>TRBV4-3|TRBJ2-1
CASSQRGLNNEQFF
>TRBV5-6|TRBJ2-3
CASSLSGNADTQYF
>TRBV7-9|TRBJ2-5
CASKVTSGETQYF
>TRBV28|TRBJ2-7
CASSSGLAGLYEQYF
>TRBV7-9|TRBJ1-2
CASSLDRWGRGAPYGYTF
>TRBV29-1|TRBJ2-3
CSVEGLADTQYF
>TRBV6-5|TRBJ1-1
CASSKGQYTEAFF
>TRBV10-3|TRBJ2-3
CAIRLDTSTDTQYF
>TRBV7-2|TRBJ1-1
CASSLTGVNTEAFF